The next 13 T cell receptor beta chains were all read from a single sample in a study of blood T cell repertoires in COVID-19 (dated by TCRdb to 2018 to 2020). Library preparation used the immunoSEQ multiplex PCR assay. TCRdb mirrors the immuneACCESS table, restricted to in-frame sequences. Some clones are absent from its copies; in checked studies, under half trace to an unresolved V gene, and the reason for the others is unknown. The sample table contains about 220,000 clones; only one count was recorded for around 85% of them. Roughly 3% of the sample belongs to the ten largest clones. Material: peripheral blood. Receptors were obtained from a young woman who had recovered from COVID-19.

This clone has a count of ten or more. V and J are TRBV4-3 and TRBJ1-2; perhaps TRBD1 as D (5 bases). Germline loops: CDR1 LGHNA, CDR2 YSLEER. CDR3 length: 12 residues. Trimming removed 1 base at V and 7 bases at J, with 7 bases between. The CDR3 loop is CASSQAGLGYTF. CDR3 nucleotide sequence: TGCGCCAGCAGCCAAGCGGGACTTGGCTACACCTTC.

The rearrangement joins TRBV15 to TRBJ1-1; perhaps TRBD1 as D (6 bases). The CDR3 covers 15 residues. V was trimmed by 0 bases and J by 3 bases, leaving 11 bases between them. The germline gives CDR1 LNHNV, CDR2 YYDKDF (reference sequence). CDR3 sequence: CATSRELGAHTEAFF. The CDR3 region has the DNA TGTGCCACCAGCAGAGAGCTGGGGGCGCACACTGAAGCTTTCTTT.

The CDR3 spells CASSLVEWSTEAFF. CDR3 coding DNA: TGTGCCAGCAGCTTAGTCGAGTGGAGCACTGAAGCTTTCTTT. The gene calls are TRBV7-2 and TRBJ1-1; unclear D gene. The V end was cut by 1 base, the J end by 4 bases, with 10 bases between. CDR3 length equals 14 residues. The V gene's germline CDR1 is SGHTA and CDR2 FQGNSA.

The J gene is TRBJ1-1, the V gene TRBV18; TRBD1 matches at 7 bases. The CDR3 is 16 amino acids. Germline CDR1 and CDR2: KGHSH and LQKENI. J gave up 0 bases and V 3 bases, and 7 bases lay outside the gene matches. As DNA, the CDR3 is TGTGCCAGCTCACCCGGGCAGGGGGTACTGAACACTGAAGCTTTCTTT. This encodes CASSPGQGVLNTEAFF.

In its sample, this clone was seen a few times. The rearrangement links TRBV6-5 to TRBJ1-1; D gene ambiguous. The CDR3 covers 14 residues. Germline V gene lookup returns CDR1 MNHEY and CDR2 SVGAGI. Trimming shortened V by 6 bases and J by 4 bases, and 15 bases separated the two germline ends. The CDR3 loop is CASRPQFPRTEAFF. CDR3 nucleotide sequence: TGTGCCAGCAGACCCCAATTTCCGCGCACTGAAGCTTTCTTT.

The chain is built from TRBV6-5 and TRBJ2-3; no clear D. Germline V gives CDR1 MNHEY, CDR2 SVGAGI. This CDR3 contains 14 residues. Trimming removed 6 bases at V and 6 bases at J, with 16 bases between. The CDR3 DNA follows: TGTGCCAGCAGGGCACAGCTTATGGGCGATACGCAGTATTTT. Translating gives CASRAQLMGDTQYF.

The CDR3 DNA is TGTGCCAGCAGCTCCCGACTAGCGGGGGGGCGTTACCATGAGCAGTTCTTC. Translating it yields CASSSRLAGGRYHEQFF. The rearrangement joins TRBV11-2 to TRBJ2-1; 14 positions agree with TRBD2. Looked up from germline, CDR1 is SGHAT and CDR2 is FQNNGV. The V segment lost 4 bases and the J segment 8 bases; nucleotides outside the gene matches: 10. This CDR3 spans 17 amino acids.

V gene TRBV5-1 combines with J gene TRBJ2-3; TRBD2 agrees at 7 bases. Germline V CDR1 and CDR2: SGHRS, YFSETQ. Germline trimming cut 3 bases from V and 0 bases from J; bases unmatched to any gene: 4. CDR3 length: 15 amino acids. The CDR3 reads CASSSGLGSTDTQYF. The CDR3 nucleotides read TGCGCCAGCAGCTCCGGACTAGGGAGCACAGATACGCAGTATTTT. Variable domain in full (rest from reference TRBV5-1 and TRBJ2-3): KAGVTQTPRYLIKTRGQQVTLSCSPISGHRSVSWYQQTPGQGLQFLFEYFSETQRNKGNFPGRFSGRQFSNSRSEMNVSTLELGDSALYLCASSSGLGSTDTQYFGPGTRLTVL.

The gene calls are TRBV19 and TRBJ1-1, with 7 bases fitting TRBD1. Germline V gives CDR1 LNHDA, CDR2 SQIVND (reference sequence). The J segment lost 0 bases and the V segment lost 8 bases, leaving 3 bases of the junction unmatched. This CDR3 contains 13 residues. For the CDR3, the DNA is TGTGCCAGTCAGGGACAGATGAACACTGAAGCTTTCTTT. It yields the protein CASQGQMNTEAFF.

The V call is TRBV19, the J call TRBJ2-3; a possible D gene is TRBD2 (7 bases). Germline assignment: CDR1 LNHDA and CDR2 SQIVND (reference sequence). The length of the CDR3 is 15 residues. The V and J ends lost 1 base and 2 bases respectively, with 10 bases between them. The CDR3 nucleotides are TGTGCCAGTAGTATAGTGGGGGGGCCCACAGATACGCAGTATTTT. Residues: CASSIVGGPTDTQYF.

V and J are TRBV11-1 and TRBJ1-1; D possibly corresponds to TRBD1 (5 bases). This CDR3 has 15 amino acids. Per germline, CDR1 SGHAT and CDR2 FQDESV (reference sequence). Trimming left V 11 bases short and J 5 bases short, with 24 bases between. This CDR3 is CACPVPVGGSTEAFF. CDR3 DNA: TGTGCCTGTCCTGTTCCGGTGGGGGGGTCGACTGAAGCTTTCTTT.

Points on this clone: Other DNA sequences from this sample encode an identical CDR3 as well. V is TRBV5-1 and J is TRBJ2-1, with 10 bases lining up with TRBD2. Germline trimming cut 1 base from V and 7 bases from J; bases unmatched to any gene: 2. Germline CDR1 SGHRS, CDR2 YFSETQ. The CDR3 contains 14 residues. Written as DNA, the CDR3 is TGCGCCAGCAGCTTGAGCGGGGGGGCGAATGAGCAGTTCTTC. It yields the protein CASSLSGGANEQFF.

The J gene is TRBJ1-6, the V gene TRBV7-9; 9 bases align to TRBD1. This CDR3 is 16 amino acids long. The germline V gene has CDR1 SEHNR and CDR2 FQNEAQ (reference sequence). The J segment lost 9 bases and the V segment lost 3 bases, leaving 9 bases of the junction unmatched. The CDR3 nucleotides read TGTGCCAGCAGCTTTAGTACAGGGGGCGCGAGTTCACCCCTCCACTTT. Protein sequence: CASSFSTGGASSPLHF.